A selection of T cell receptor beta chains follows, all from one sample in a study of T cells after posttransplantation cyclophosphamide. Clones were sequenced by immunoSEQ multiplex PCR, and TCRdb holds only the in-frame ones, with some missing. The repertoire holds around 20,000 clones, with 95% to 98% as singletons. The sample comprised naive CD4+ T cells sorted from PBMCs. These receptor sequences come from a man between 50 and 59 years old in good health, CMV-negative, and a related stem cell transplant donor. Each CDR3 is given with its conserved first and last residue. Fields, in order: CDR3 length, clone size, V gene, D gene, J gene, CDR3 protein, CDR3 DNA. A D gene is named only where the DNA matches it firmly. The size entry is marked missing in some rows and otherwise reads once, few, many or a size class.

18	NA	TRBV15	NA	TRBJ1-5	CATSRPPGTGMGNQPQHF	TGTGCCACCAGCAGACCTCCGGGCACAGGCATGGGCAATCAGCCCCAGCATTTT
14	NA	TRBV2	NA	TRBJ1-3	CASKAGHSGNTIYF	TGTGCCAGCAAGGCAGGACACTCTGGAAACACCATATATTTT
15	NA	TRBV6-5	TRBD1	TRBJ2-7	CASSYSGTGLDEQYF	TGTGCCAGCAGTTACTCCGGGACAGGGCTTGACGAGCAGTACTTC
17	NA	TRBV4-2	TRBD2	TRBJ2-1	CASSQLSGRVFDNEQFF	TGTGCCAGCAGCCAGCTTAGCGGGAGGGTGTTTGACAATGAGCAGTTCTTC
12	NA	TRBV2	NA	TRBJ1-1	CAGAGSDTEAFF	TGTGCCGGGGCGGGATCGGACACTGAAGCTTTCTTT
13	NA	TRBV7-3	NA	TRBJ1-1	CASSEEGSTEAFF	TGTGCCAGCAGCGAAGAGGGTAGCACTGAAGCTTTCTTT
15	NA	TRBV14	TRBD2	TRBJ2-5	CASSQPGTSSETQYF	TGTGCCAGCAGCCAACCCGGGACTAGCAGCGAGACCCAGTACTTC
15	NA	TRBV25-1	TRBD1	TRBJ2-5	CASSALGQGEETQYF	TGTGCCAGCAGTGCCCTCGGACAGGGCGAAGAGACCCAGTACTTC
14	NA	TRBV2	NA	TRBJ2-7	CASSEQGVFYEQYF	TGTGCCAGCAGTGAACAGGGCGTCTTTTACGAGCAGTACTTC
15	once	TRBV15	NA	TRBJ2-1	CATSRDGQGYNEQFF	TGTGCCACCAGCAGGGACGGGCAGGGGTACAATGAGCAGTTCTTC
13	NA	TRBV11-3	NA	TRBJ2-3	CASSFTRDTTQYF	TGTGCCAGCAGCTTCACCAGGGACACTACGCAGTATTTT
13	NA	TRBV6-1	NA	TRBJ1-1	CASSEQGGTEAFF	TGTGCCAGCAGTGAACAGGGTGGCACTGAAGCTTTCTTT
15	NA	TRBV6-5	NA	TRBJ1-6	CASSFKTKSNSPLHF	TGTGCCAGCAGTTTTAAGACTAAGAGTAATTCACCCCTCCACTTT